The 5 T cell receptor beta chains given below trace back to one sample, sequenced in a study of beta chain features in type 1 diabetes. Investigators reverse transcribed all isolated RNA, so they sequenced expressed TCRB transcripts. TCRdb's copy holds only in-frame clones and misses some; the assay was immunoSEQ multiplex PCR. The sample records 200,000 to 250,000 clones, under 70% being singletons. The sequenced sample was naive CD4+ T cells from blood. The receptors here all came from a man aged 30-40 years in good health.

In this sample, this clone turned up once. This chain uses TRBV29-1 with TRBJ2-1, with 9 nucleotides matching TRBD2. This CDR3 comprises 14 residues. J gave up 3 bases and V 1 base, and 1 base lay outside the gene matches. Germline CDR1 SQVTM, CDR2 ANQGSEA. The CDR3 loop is CSVEASGNYNEQFF. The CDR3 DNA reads TGCAGCGTTGAAGCTAGCGGGAACTACAATGAGCAGTTCTTC.

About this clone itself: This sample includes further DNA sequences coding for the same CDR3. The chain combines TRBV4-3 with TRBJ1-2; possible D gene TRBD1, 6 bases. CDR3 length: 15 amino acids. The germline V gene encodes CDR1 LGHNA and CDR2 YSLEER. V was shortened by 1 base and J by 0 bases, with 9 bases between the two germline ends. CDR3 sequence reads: CASSQGTATNYGYTF. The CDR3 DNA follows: TGCGCCAGCAGCCAAGGGACAGCAACTAACTATGGCTACACCTTC.

For the CDR3, the DNA is TGTGCCAGCAGCCCCGGGACAGGGGGGTGGGCAGATACGCAGTATTTT. Translating gives CASSPGTGGWADTQYF. The J gene is TRBJ2-3, the V gene TRBV7-7; TRBD1 aligns across 11 bases. Germline CDR1 SSHAT, CDR2 FNYEAQ (reference sequence). The CDR3 runs 16 residues. With 5 bases clipped from V and 4 bases from J, the junction kept 8 bases outside the gene matches.

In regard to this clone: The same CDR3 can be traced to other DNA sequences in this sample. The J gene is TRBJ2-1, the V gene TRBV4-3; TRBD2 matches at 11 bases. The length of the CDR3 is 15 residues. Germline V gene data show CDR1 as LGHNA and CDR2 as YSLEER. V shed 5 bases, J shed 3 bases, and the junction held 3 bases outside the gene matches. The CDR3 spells CASSSTSGSYNEQFF. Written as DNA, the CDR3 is TGCGCCAGCAGCAGCACTAGCGGGAGCTACAATGAGCAGTTCTTC.

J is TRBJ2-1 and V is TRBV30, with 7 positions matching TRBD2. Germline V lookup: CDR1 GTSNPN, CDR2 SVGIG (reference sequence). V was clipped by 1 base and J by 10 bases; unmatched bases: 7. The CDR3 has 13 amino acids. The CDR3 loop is CAWSDGRDREQFF. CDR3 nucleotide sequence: TGTGCCTGGAGTGATGGGAGGGATCGGGAGCAGTTCTTC.